Sequencing of this T cell receptor (beta chain) was carried out in a study of control samples from healthy donors and cancer patients. Produced via immunoSEQ multiplex PCR; TCRdb's table is partial and in-frame only. The sample includes 100,000 to 150,000 clones, about 95% seen only once; the top ten take about 3.5%. V shed 6 bases, J shed 8 bases, and the junction held 9 bases outside the gene matches. Germline V lookup: CDR1 MDHEN, CDR2 SYDVKM. The CDR3 runs to 14 residues. The V gene is TRBV28, the J gene TRBJ1-5; 8 positions agree with TRBD1. The TCR was taken from a man between 25 and 39 years old in good health. Input material: blood. Here the CDR3 reads CASRPGTGLEPQHF. The DNA for the CDR3 is TGTGCCAGCAGGCCCGGGACAGGACTGGAGCCCCAGCATTTT.